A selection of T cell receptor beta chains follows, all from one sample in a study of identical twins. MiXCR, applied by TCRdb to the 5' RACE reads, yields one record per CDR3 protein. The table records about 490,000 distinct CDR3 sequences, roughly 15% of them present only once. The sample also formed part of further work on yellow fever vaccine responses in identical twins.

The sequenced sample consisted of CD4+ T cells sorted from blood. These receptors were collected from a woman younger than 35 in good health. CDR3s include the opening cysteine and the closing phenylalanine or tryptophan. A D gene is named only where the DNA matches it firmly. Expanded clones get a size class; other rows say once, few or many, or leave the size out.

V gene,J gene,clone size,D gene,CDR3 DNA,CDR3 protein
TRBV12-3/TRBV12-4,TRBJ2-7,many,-,TGTGCCAGCAGTTTCGGCGGGCGCAGTACAGGGCAGTACTTC,CASSFGGRSTGQYF
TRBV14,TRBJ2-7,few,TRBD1,TGTGCCAGCAGCCAAGAGTACAGGGGTTACTACGAGCAGTACTTC,CASSQEYRGYYEQYF
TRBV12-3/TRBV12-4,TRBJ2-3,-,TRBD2,TGTGCCAGCAGTCCCGATATCGCGGGAGGTGGCACAGATACGCAGTATTTT,CASSPDIAGGGTDTQYF
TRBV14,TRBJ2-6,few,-,TGTGCCAGCAGCCACCTTGGCCGGGGGAGCTCTGGGGCCAACGTCCTGACTTTC,CASSHLGRGSSGANVLTF
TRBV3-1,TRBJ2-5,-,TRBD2,TGTGCCAGCAGCCCCCGGGGTAGCGGGGACCAAGAGACCCAGTACTTC,CASSPRGSGDQETQYF
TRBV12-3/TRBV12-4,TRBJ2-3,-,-,TGTGCCAGCAGTACGGGTCCCGGCACAGATACGCAGTATTTT,CASSTGPGTDTQYF
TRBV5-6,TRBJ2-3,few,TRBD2,TGTGCCAGCAGCTCCGGGACTAGCGGGAGCCAGGGCACAGATACGCAGTATTTT,CASSSGTSGSQGTDTQYF
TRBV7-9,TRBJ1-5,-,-,TGTGCCAGCAGCTTAGGGGGGACCCATAGGGGTCAGCCCCAGCATTTT,CASSLGGTHRGQPQHF
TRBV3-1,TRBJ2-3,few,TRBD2,TGTGCCAGCAGACTGAGCGGGAACACAGATACGCAGTATTTT,CASRLSGNTDTQYF
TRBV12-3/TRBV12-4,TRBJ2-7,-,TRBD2,TGTGCCAGCAGGGGGGGAGGGCAGACCTACGAGCAGTACTTC,CASRGGGQTYEQYF